The next 19 T cell receptor beta chains were all read from a single sample in a study of Graves' ophthalmopathy and Graves' hyperthyroidism. The study amplified TCR beta CDR3 regions using RNA transcripts. An initial RT-PCR round employing HTBI primers preceded a second-round multiplex PCR. MiXCR, run by TCRdb on the multiplex PCR reads, gives a single entry per CDR3 protein. The sample includes about 240,000 distinct CDR3 sequences, roughly 50% of them seen just once. The specimen was peripheral blood. These receptors all come from an adult man with Graves' ophthalmopathy.

The V call is TRBV9, the J call TRBJ1-5, with TRBD1 as a possible D gene (6 bases). This CDR3 region has 15 residues. The V end lost 0 bases, the J end lost 4 bases, and 11 bases lay between the germline ends. Germline V lookup: CDR1 SGDLS, CDR2 YYNGEE. The CDR3 here is CASSVGSGVNQPQHF. CDR3 DNA: TGTGCCAGCAGCGTAGGATCAGGGGTAAATCAGCCCCAGCATTTT.

In its sample, this clonotype was seen a few times. The V gene is TRBV3-1, the J gene TRBJ1-1; D unresolved. V lost 3 bases to trimming and J lost 4 bases, with 12 bases between them. Germline CDR1 reads LGHDT; CDR2 reads YNNKEL (reference sequence). This CDR3 comprises 14 residues. The DNA of the CDR3 is TGTGCCAGCAGCCACAGCGAGAGGACCACTGAAGCTTTCTTT. This sequence encodes CASSHSERTTEAFF.

The V call is TRBV2, the J call TRBJ1-4; 7 nucleotides align to TRBD1. Germline loops: CDR1 SNHLY, CDR2 FYNNEI. V was clipped by 7 bases and J by 7 bases; unmatched bases: 12. CDR3 length: 15 residues. The CDR3: CASKLQGGGREKLFF. The CDR3 region has the DNA TGTGCCAGCAAATTGCAGGGGGGGGGGCGTGAAAAACTGTTTTTT.

Concerning this clonotype: The junction does not match germline at one end; this may be a read error. The chain recombines TRBV5-8 with TRBJ1-1; D might be TRBD1 (5 bases). The CDR3 has 12 residues. Germline-derived CDR1 and CDR2 are SGHTS and YDEGEE. DNA of the CDR3: TGTGCCAGCAAGGCAGGGAACTCTGAAGCTTTCTTT. It codes for CASKAGNSEAFF.

The chain combines TRBV7-8 with TRBJ2-2, with TRBD1 identical over 7 bases. Trimming cost V 6 bases and J 7 bases; bases outside gene matches: 14. Germline CDR1 and CDR2: SGHVS and FQNEAQ. The CDR3 has 16 amino acids. CDR3 region: CASSFRTGSKVGELFF. CDR3 coding DNA: TGTGCCAGCAGTTTTAGGACAGGTTCGAAGGTCGGGGAGCTGTTTTTT.

The sample holds a few counts of this clonotype. V is TRBV7-9 and J is TRBJ2-6; 10 bases are shared with TRBD1. After removal of 5 bases from V and 5 bases from J, the junction contained 6 bases not matched to a gene. Germline assignment: CDR1 SEHNR and CDR2 FQNEAQ (reference sequence). The CDR3 sequence is 16 residues long. CDR3 amino acids: CASSPRQGARANVLTF. The DNA for the CDR3 is TGTGCCAGCAGCCCTAGACAGGGGGCGAGGGCCAACGTCCTGACTTTC.

The table lists this clonotype with a few counts. This chain joins TRBV24-1 and TRBJ2-2; no reliable D call. The CDR3 spans 17 residues. Germline assignment: CDR1 KGHDR and CDR2 SFDVKD. Trimming removed 9 bases at V and 4 bases at J, with 23 bases between. The CDR3 sequence is CATESPKTGYITGELFF. The CDR3 DNA sequence: TGTGCCACCGAGTCTCCCAAAACTGGCTACATCACCGGGGAGCTGTTTTTT.

This clonotype was counted a few times. The V call is TRBV19, the J call TRBJ2-6, with D maybe TRBD2 (5 bases). Germline V lookup: CDR1 LNHDA, CDR2 SQIVND (reference sequence). The CDR3 consists of 16 residues. V shed 4 bases and J shed 3 bases, with 13 bases lying between them. The CDR3 DNA reads TGTGCCAGTAGTACCACTAGGGAGTATGGGGCCAACGTCCTGACTTTC. It is translated as CASSTTREYGANVLTF.

V is TRBV7-8 and J is TRBJ2-5; 12 bases fit TRBD1. J was trimmed by 2 bases and V by 1 base; bases with no gene match: 11. The CDR3 spans 19 residues. Germline V gene data show CDR1 as SGHVS and CDR2 as FQNEAQ. CDR3 DNA sequence: TGTGCCAGCAGCTTAGACTGGGACAGGGGGCGCCGGAATCAAGAGACCCAGTACTTC. Its protein product is CASSLDWDRGRRNQETQYF.

The chain has TRBV20-1 and TRBJ1-5, with D possibly being TRBD1 (6 bases). In germline, CDR1 is DFQATT, CDR2 SNEGSKA (reference sequence). The germline V and J ends were trimmed by 1 base and 11 bases, with 15 bases remaining between them. The CDR3 has 13 residues. For the CDR3, the DNA is TGCAGTGCTAGAGGGGGGGGGCGTGGGGCCCAGCATTTT. Translation: CSARGGGRGAQHF.

The sample holds a few counts of this clonotype. The chain is built from TRBV7-9 and TRBJ2-5; tentative D call: TRBD1 (6 bases). Trimming cost V 3 bases and J 5 bases, with 16 bases left between them. The germline gives CDR1 SEHNR, CDR2 FQNEAQ (reference sequence). CDR3 length: 15 amino acids. In nucleotides, the CDR3 is TGTGCCAGCAGCTTGAGGGGGAATGACTTTGAGACCCAGTACTTC. Translated: CASSLRGNDFETQYF.

A remark on this clonotype: With a much larger clone just one base away, this may be a read error. The J gene is TRBJ1-6, the V gene TRBV7-9; D gene unclear. CDR1 is SEHNR, CDR2 FQNEAQ, per germline (reference sequence). This CDR3 comprises 14 residues. The V end was cut by 7 bases, the J end by 4 bases, with 11 bases between. The DNA for the CDR3 is TGTGCCAGCATCGCCGACGGGTATAATTCACCCCTCCACTTT. Translation: CASIADGYNSPLHF.

The rearrangement joins TRBV7-8 to TRBJ2-2; a possible D gene is TRBD2 (7 bases). Trimming pared 3 bases from V and 4 bases from J, leaving 15 bases between. The CDR3 is 16 residues long. Germline CDR1 SGHVS, CDR2 FQNEAQ. The CDR3 DNA sequence: TGTGCCAGCAGCTTTCTGGCGGGGGCGATCACCGGGGAGCTGTTTTTT. Translation: CASSFLAGAITGELFF.

The chain combines TRBV6-2 or TRBV6-3 with TRBJ1-2, with 9 bases aligning to TRBD1. The V segment lost 5 bases and the J segment 6 bases; nucleotides outside the gene matches: 7. The CDR3 is 14 amino acids. Looked up from germline, CDR1 is MNHEY and CDR2 is SVGEGT. CDR3 amino acids: CASSARGQGHGYTF. The CDR3 bases are TGTGCCAGCAGTGCAAGAGGACAGGGGCATGGCTACACCTTC.

This clonotype was counted a single time. This sequence joins TRBV6-5 and TRBJ2-5; TRBD2 matches 7 bases. CDR1 and CDR2 (germline): MNHEY, SVGAGI. The CDR3 covers 14 residues. V shed 3 bases and J 5 bases; nucleotides not matched to a gene: 6. This CDR3 is CASSYRGVDETQYF. As DNA, the CDR3 is TGTGCCAGCAGTTATCGGGGGGTCGATGAGACCCAGTACTTC.

V gene TRBV7-3 combines with J gene TRBJ2-5, with TRBD2 matching over 8 bases. This CDR3 has 16 residues. CDR1 and CDR2 from the germline V gene are SGHTA and FQGTGA. The V segment lost 3 bases and the J segment 1 base; nucleotides outside the gene matches: 7. The CDR3 DNA reads TGTGCCAGCAGCTTTTATAGCGGGGTATCCCAAGAGACCCAGTACTTC. Residues: CASSFYSGVSQETQYF.

At least ten counts were recorded for this clonotype. V is TRBV29-1 and J is TRBJ2-7; D is unclear. Between the trimmed V and J ends, which lost 5 bases and 2 bases, there was a span of 10 bases. This CDR3 comprises 12 residues. CDR1 SQVTM and CDR2 ANQGSEA come from the germline V gene. CDR3 amino acids: CSVSGVTYEQYF. CDR3 coding DNA: TGCAGCGTTAGTGGGGTCACCTACGAGCAGTACTTC.

This clonotype was recorded a few times. The V call is TRBV29-1, the J call TRBJ1-4, with 11 bases aligning to TRBD1. The V gene's germline CDR1 is SQVTM and CDR2 ANQGSEA. V shed 5 bases and J 7 bases; nucleotides not matched to a gene: 3. This CDR3 region has 13 residues. CDR3 protein: CSVWTGGSEKLFF. For the CDR3, the DNA is TGCAGCGTTTGGACAGGGGGCAGTGAAAAACTGTTTTTT. Filled out from reference TRBV29-1 and TRBJ1-4, the complete variable domain reads SAVISQKPSRDICQRGTSLTIQCQVDSQVTMMFWYRQQPGQSLTLIATANQGSEATYESGFVIDKFPISRPNLTFSTLTVSNMSPEDSSIYLCSVWTGGSEKLFFGSGTQLSVL.

The rearrangement links TRBV7-3 to TRBJ1-2; 7 nucleotides line up with TRBD1. This CDR3 has 13 residues. J gave up 6 bases and V 5 bases, and 6 bases lay outside the gene matches. Germline-derived CDR1 and CDR2 are SGHTA and FQGTGA. This CDR3 is CASSATGADGYTF. The CDR3 DNA is TGTGCCAGCAGCGCCACAGGGGCCGATGGCTACACCTTC.